The rows below give T cell receptor beta chains drawn from one sample of a study of cytomegalovirus exposure and HLA in healthy donors. Measured with immunoSEQ multiplex PCR; TCRdb has only the in-frame clones, and not every one. The ten top clones account for less than 0.95%, within a sample of 150,000 to 200,000 clones. Sample: PBMCs. The receptors come from a woman between 18 and 29 years old in good health and CMV-seropositive. Each CDR3 is given with its conserved first and last residue. The order of the fields is V gene, D gene, J gene, CDR3 DNA, CDR3 protein. D genes are given only for firm matches.

TRBV4-1	-	TRBJ1-2	TGCGCCAGCAGCCAAGGCCGGTTAAACTATGGCTACACCTTC	CASSQGRLNYGYTF
TRBV2	TRBD1	TRBJ1-4	TGTGCCAGCAGTGAAGGACGGGACAGAGCTGAAAAACTGTTTTTT	CASSEGRDRAEKLFF
TRBV6-5	TRBD1	TRBJ2-7	TGTGCCAGCAGTTACCGGGACAGGGGACACTACGAGCAGTACTTC	CASSYRDRGHYEQYF
TRBV30	-	TRBJ1-1	TGTGCCTGGGATGATCAGATGAACACTGAAGCTTTCTTT	CAWDDQMNTEAFF
TRBV2	-	TRBJ1-3	TGTGCCAGCAGTCCTACAAGAGGGGGGGGCGGAAACACCATATATTTT	CASSPTRGGGGNTIYF
TRBV5-1	-	TRBJ2-7	TGCGCCAGCAGCTTGGACCCGAGCTCCTACGAGCAGTACTTC	CASSLDPSSYEQYF
TRBV15	-	TRBJ1-1	TGTGCCACCAGACCCAGACGGAGCCCCAACACTGAAGCTTTCTTT	CATRPRRSPNTEAFF
TRBV6-5	-	TRBJ1-2	TGTGCCAGCAGTTTTCAGGGGAACTATGGCTACACCTTC	CASSFQGNYGYTF
TRBV7-9	-	TRBJ1-2	TGTGCCAGCAGCCCGGAGGGTAGCTATGGCTACACCTTC	CASSPEGSYGYTF
TRBV10-1	-	TRBJ2-5	TGCGCCAGCAGTGAGTCGGGGGGATTCCAAGAGACCCAGTACTTC	CASSESGGFQETQYF
TRBV10-1	-	TRBJ1-5	TGCGCCACCAATATACAACACAGGGTAGTTCAGCCCCAGCATTTT	CATNIQHRVVQPQHF
TRBV19	-	TRBJ1-2	TGTGCCAGTAGTATTTCTTGGCGGAGGGGCCCTAACTATGGCTACACCTTC	CASSISWRRGPNYGYTF
TRBV19	TRBD1	TRBJ1-1	TGTGCCAGTAGTGCCCCGGACAGGGCTACTGAAGCTTTCTTT	CASSAPDRATEAFF
TRBV5-6	TRBD1	TRBJ2-7	TGTGCCAGCAGCCGACAGGGGGCCGGCTCCTACGAGCAGTACTTC	CASSRQGAGSYEQYF
TRBV15	TRBD1	TRBJ2-7	TGTGCCACCAGCACGGCACGGGGGACAGGGGTCTACGAGCAGTACTTC	CATSTARGTGVYEQYF
TRBV19	-	TRBJ1-2	TGTGCCAGCCTAGACGAGGAGGGGAGGTCCTATGGCTACACCTTC	CASLDEEGRSYGYTF
TRBV5-1	TRBD2	TRBJ2-5	TGCGCCAGCAGCCCGGGACTATGGGAGACCCAGTACTTC	CASSPGLWETQYF
TRBV5-4	-	TRBJ1-4	TGTGCCAGCAGCTTTGGGGGGGTGACTAATGAAAAACTGTTTTTT	CASSFGGVTNEKLFF
TRBV7-2	TRBD2	TRBJ2-5	TGTGCCAGCAGCTTAGCGGCGGGGGGCCGAGAGACCCAGTACTTC	CASSLAAGGRETQYF
TRBV25-1	-	TRBJ2-7	TGTGCCAGCAGTGGGGATACGGGAACCTACGAGCAGTACTTC	CASSGDTGTYEQYF
TRBV6-1	-	TRBJ2-5	TGTGCCAGCAGTGAATATTTGGTGGGAGAAGAGACCCAGTACTTC	CASSEYLVGEETQYF
TRBV6-5	-	TRBJ2-3	TGTGCCAGCAGCCCAGTCGGAGGGGTCACAGATACGCAGTATTTT	CASSPVGGVTDTQYF
TRBV7-9	TRBD2	TRBJ2-1	TGTGCCAGCAGCTTAAGCGGGGGCGAGCAGTTCTTC	CASSLSGGEQFF
TRBV15	TRBD1	TRBJ1-2	TGTGCCACCCATCATACCAGGGGGCGCAGAGATGGCTACACCTTC	CATHHTRGRRDGYTF
TRBV5-6	TRBD1	TRBJ1-2	TGTGCCAGCAGCCCTTTAGACAGGGACTCATATGGCTACACCTTC	CASSPLDRDSYGYTF
TRBV3-2	-	TRBJ1-2	TGCCGGGAGGATGGCTACACCTTC	CREDGYTF
TRBV5-4	TRBD2	TRBJ2-1	TGTGCCAGCAGCTTGGTTAGCGGGAAGCAGTTCTTC	CASSLVSGKQFF
TRBV18	-	TRBJ1-5	TGTGCCAGCTCACCACCGTCAGGTAATCAGCCCCAGCATTTT	CASSPPSGNQPQHF
TRBV15	-	TRBJ1-3	TGTGCCACCAGCAGAGATCGGGGGTACCCTGGAAACACCATATATTTT	CATSRDRGYPGNTIYF
TRBV28	-	TRBJ1-2	TGTGCCAGCAGTTTACCTCCTTCAGCGATTACTAACTATGGCTACACCTTC	CASSLPPSAITNYGYTF
TRBV2	-	TRBJ2-2	TGTGCCAGCTTGACCGGGAGCCTGAACACCGGGGAGCTGTTTTTT	CASLTGSLNTGELFF
TRBV19	-	TRBJ2-2	TGTGCCAGTAGTCCTTGGGACACCGCGAACACCGGGGAGCTGTTTTTT	CASSPWDTANTGELFF
TRBV5-5	-	TRBJ2-7	TGTGCCAGCATCCTGACCGGGCAGGAGGACGAGCAGTACTTC	CASILTGQEDEQYF
TRBV11-2	TRBD2	TRBJ2-3	TGTGCCAGCAGCTTGCTAGCGGGGGGGACCACAGATACGCAGTATTTT	CASSLLAGGTTDTQYF
TRBV7-9	-	TRBJ2-7	TGTGCCAGCAGCCGCGATAGGACAGCCTACGAGCAGTACTTC	CASSRDRTAYEQYF
TRBV21-1	-	TRBJ1-1	TGTGCCAGCAGCAAAAATCGTAAGATGGTGGCCGATCAACAGGGGATGAACACTGAAGCTTTCTTT	CASSKNRKMVADQQGMNTEAFF
TRBV4-3	-	TRBJ2-7	TGCGCCAGCAGCCAGGAGGTTTCTCGTGAGCAGTACTTC	CASSQEVSREQYF
TRBV4-2	TRBD1	TRBJ2-2	TGTGCCAGCAGCCAAGGGACAGGGAGCACCGGGGAGCTGTTTTTT	CASSQGTGSTGELFF
TRBV5-1	-	TRBJ2-7	TGCGCCAGCAGCTTGGTGTCCGGGAGCTCCTACGAGCAGTACTTC	CASSLVSGSSYEQYF
TRBV6-6	TRBD2	TRBJ2-5	TGTGCCGAACCGGGACTAGACTTGGAGACCCAGTACTTC	CAEPGLDLETQYF
TRBV18	TRBD1	TRBJ1-2	TGTGCCAGCTCCCAAACAGGGGATGGCTACACCTTC	CASSQTGDGYTF
TRBV9	TRBD2	TRBJ2-7	TGTGCCAGCAGCCAAGGGACTAGCGGGTTTTACGAGCAGTACTTC	CASSQGTSGFYEQYF
TRBV6-5	-	TRBJ2-3	TGTGCCAGCAGTTACGGTGGGCATACGCAGTATTTT	CASSYGGHTQYF
TRBV5-1	TRBD2	TRBJ2-7	TGCGCCAGCAGCCTACTAGCGGGGGGCCCCAACGAGCAGTACTTC	CASSLLAGGPNEQYF
TRBV4-3	-	TRBJ1-1	TGCGCCAGCAGCCAAGTAGGAGGGGGAGGGGGTAAGGCTTTCTTT	CASSQVGGGGGKAFF
TRBV12-5	-	TRBJ2-3	TGTGCTAGTACCCCGTGGATTGGGGACTCCACAGATACGCAGTATTTT	CASTPWIGDSTDTQYF
TRBV7-8	-	TRBJ2-7	TGTGCCAGCAGCTTAGCCGGGATCTCCTACGAGCAGTACTTC	CASSLAGISYEQYF
TRBV7-9	TRBD2	TRBJ2-1	TGTGCCAGCAGCGGTCCCGGGACTAGCGGGGAGGCCTACAATGAGCAGTTCTTC	CASSGPGTSGEAYNEQFF
TRBV29-1	TRBD1	TRBJ2-5	TGCAGCGTCCGGACAGGGAAACAGACCCAGTACTTC	CSVRTGKQTQYF
TRBV6-1	-	TRBJ1-3	TGTGCGGCCAGGGCAGCCTCTGGAAACACCATATATTTT	CAARAASGNTIYF
TRBV5-3	-	TRBJ2-7	TGTGCCAGAAGCCCGGAGGGTAGCGAGAAAACCTACGAGCAGTACTTC	CARSPEGSEKTYEQYF